The 28 T cell receptor beta chains in this list originate from one sample, sequenced in a study of human T cells and chemical hapten exposure. Individual cDNA molecules had unique molecular identifiers attached to them by the library. Each CDR3 protein is one row after TCRdb ran MiXCR on the reads. The sample includes about 120,000 distinct CDR3 sequences, roughly 8.5% of them seen just once. The study extracted total RNA from unfractionated whole blood. What was sequenced was whole blood. These TCRs come from a human donor in good health. Some clones in this sample may be carry-over from other donors' samples.

The sample holds many counts of this clonotype. The DNA for the CDR3 is TGTGCCAGCAGCCCCCGGGCCAGTCTGAACACTGAAGCTTTCTTT. It specifies CASSPRASLNTEAFF. The genes are TRBV11-2 and TRBJ1-1; D unresolved. The CDR3 consists of 15 residues. Germline CDR1 reads SGHAT; CDR2 reads FQNNGV. Trimming shortened V by 5 bases and J by 0 bases, and 13 bases separated the two germline ends.

This clonotype has at least ten counts. The chain combines TRBV20-1 with TRBJ1-4, with D perhaps matching TRBD1 (6 bases). This CDR3 has 13 amino acids. Germline V lookup: CDR1 DFQATT, CDR2 SNEGSKA (reference sequence). Trimming stripped 6 bases from V and 5 bases from J, with 13 bases between. The CDR3 region has the DNA TGCAGTGCCGTGACAGGAAAGAATGAAAAACTGTTTTTT. Its translation is CSAVTGKNEKLFF.

The rearrangement joins TRBV6-1 to TRBJ2-1, with 12 bases fitting TRBD2. Germline assignment: CDR1 MNHNS and CDR2 SASEGT. The CDR3 is 13 residues long. The trim removed 7 bases at V and 8 bases at J, leaving 3 bases unmatched. CDR3 sequence (DNA): TGTGCCAGCACTAGCGGGGGGGCCTATGAGCAGTTCTTC. This sequence encodes CASTSGGAYEQFF.

Only a few counts were recorded for this clonotype. The rearrangement uses TRBV2 and TRBJ1-3; no definite D call. Per the germline V gene, CDR1 is SNHLY and CDR2 is FYNNEI. Deletions cut 1 base from V and 4 bases from J, with 5 bases between. The CDR3 is 13 residues long. The CDR3 loop reads CASSEVYGNTIYF. The CDR3 coding sequence is TGTGCCAGCAGTGAAGTGTACGGAAACACCATATATTTT.

This clonotype was found a few times. The J gene is TRBJ2-3, the V gene TRBV6-4; 8 bases are shared with TRBD2. Looked up from germline, CDR1 is MRHNA and CDR2 is SNTAGT. V was clipped by 3 bases and J by 4 bases; unmatched bases: 9. CDR3 length: 16 residues. This CDR3 is CASSEVGTGGADTQYF. The CDR3 DNA is TGTGCCAGCAGTGAGGTGGGAACGGGAGGGGCAGATACGCAGTATTTT.

The V and J genes are TRBV18 and TRBJ2-3; the D call may be TRBD1 or TRBD2 (5 bases each). CDR1 is KGHSH, CDR2 LQKENI, per germline. The CDR3 is 14 amino acids. V was cut by 3 bases and J by 5 bases, with 12 bases left in between. The DNA for the CDR3 is TGTGCCAGCTCACCGAGTAGGGGAGTAGATACGCAGTATTTT. Translating gives CASSPSRGVDTQYF.

This clonotype was detected ten times or more. CDR3 DNA: TGCAGTGCTAGGGGGGCGAGTGAAGCTTTCTTT. Translating gives CSARGASEAFF. V is TRBV20-1 and J is TRBJ1-1, with D possibly TRBD1 on 6 matching bases. The length of the CDR3 is 11 residues. With 3 bases removed from V and 7 bases from J, the gap between germline ends came to 9 bases. Germline V gene sequence: CDR1 DFQATT, CDR2 SNEGSKA (reference sequence).

The chain combines TRBV5-5 with TRBJ2-1; TRBD1 is a possible D gene (5 bases). Per germline, CDR1 SGHKS and CDR2 YYEKEE (reference sequence). Trimming cost V 1 base and J 12 bases, with 17 bases left between them. The CDR3 loop spans 14 amino acids. CDR3 in amino acids: CASSLQSQGTMQFF. For the CDR3, the DNA is TGTGCCAGCAGCTTGCAATCTCAGGGTACCATGCAGTTCTTC. The full variable domain, its missing parts supplied by reference TRBV5-5 and TRBJ2-1, is DAGVTQSPTHLIKTRGQQVTLRCSPISGHKSVSWYQQVLGQGPQFIFQYYEKEERGRGNFPDRFSARQFPNYSSELNVNALLLGDSALYLCASSLQSQGTMQFFGPGTRLTVL.

In its sample, this clonotype was seen a few times. The junction differs from germline at one of its ends, possibly a read error. V is TRBV20-1 and J is TRBJ2-5, with unresolved D. There are 15 residues in the CDR3. CDR1 is DFQATT, CDR2 SNEGSKA, per germline (reference sequence). CDR3 sequence: CSVGRRSATQETRYF. The CDR3 nucleotides are TGCAGTGTTGGTCGAAGGTCAGCAACCCAAGAGACCCGGTACTTC.

The table lists this clonotype with many counts. CDR3 loop: CSAAGTSVNEQFF. The CDR3 nucleotides are TGCAGTGCTGCCGGGACTAGCGTCAATGAGCAGTTCTTC. The chain couples TRBV20-1 to TRBJ2-1; 10 bases agree with TRBD2. From germline, CDR1 is DFQATT and CDR2 SNEGSKA (reference sequence). The V gene end was trimmed by 5 bases and the J gene end by 6 bases; junction bases not matched to a gene: 4. The CDR3 totals 13 residues.

This clonotype has more than one count but fewer than ten. The chain links TRBV27 to TRBJ2-7; 7 nucleotides line up with TRBD2. The germline V gene has CDR1 MNHEY and CDR2 SMNVEV (reference sequence). J was trimmed by 3 bases and V by 2 bases; bases with no gene match: 10. The CDR3 runs 16 residues. CDR3 sequence reads: CASSLRLAELHYEQYF. Here the CDR3 DNA reads TGTGCCAGCAGTTTAAGGCTAGCGGAACTCCACTACGAGCAGTACTTC.

This clonotype showed up just a few times. The V and J genes are TRBV10-1 and TRBJ2-3; D might be TRBD1 or TRBD2, each matching 5 bases. The CDR3 runs to 17 residues. The germline V gene encodes CDR1 WNHNN and CDR2 SYGVQD (reference sequence). Trimming took off 0 bases at V and 3 bases at J, with 16 bases between the two ends. CDR3 loop: CASSESAGTARTDTQYF. CDR3 DNA: TGCGCCAGCAGTGAGTCAGCCGGGACGGCGAGGACAGATACGCAGTATTTT.

This clonotype was counted many times. V usage is TRBV7-2 and J usage is TRBJ2-5; the match to TRBD1 covers 8 bases. V dropped 5 bases and J dropped 1; count of bases not matched to a gene: 9. The length of the CDR3 is 16 residues. CDR1 is SGHTA, CDR2 FQGNSA, per germline. DNA of the CDR3: TGTGCCAGCAGCCCCCAGGGCAGGGGGCTCCAAGAGACCCAGTACTTC. It specifies CASSPQGRGLQETQYF.

This clonotype has only a few counts. The CDR3 nucleotides are TGTGCCAGCAGCCCCGACATTTATGGCTACACCTTC. Amino acid sequence: CASSPDIYGYTF. The V and J genes are TRBV11-2 and TRBJ1-2; D call uncertain. Germline CDR1 reads SGHAT; CDR2 reads FQNNGV. V lost 5 bases to trimming and J lost 5 bases, with 9 bases between them. This CDR3 has 12 amino acids.

This clonotype was recorded at least ten times. This chain links TRBV29-1 with TRBJ1-5; 8 nucleotides match TRBD1. CDR3 size: 14 residues. CDR1 and CDR2 from the germline V gene are SQVTM and ANQGSEA. CDR3 sequence: CRCRGRTVNQPQHF. The CDR3 DNA follows: TGCAGATGCAGGGGGCGAACCGTCAATCAGCCCCAGCATTTT.

A few counts support this clonotype. The chain employs TRBV7-2 and TRBJ2-3; D is possibly TRBD2 (6 bases). CDR1 and CDR2 from the germline V gene are SGHTA and FQGNSA. With 3 bases removed from V and 2 bases from J, the gap between germline ends came to 9 bases. CDR3 length: 14 residues. CDR3 sequence reads: CASSFRTNTDTQYF. For the CDR3, the DNA is TGTGCCAGCAGCTTCCGGACTAACACAGATACGCAGTATTTT.

This clonotype was found many times. This chain links TRBV29-1 with TRBJ2-1; 15 nucleotides line up with TRBD2. Germline V CDR1 and CDR2: SQVTM, ANQGSEA. J was trimmed by 6 bases and V by 7 bases; bases with no gene match: 4. CDR3 length: 14 amino acids. CDR3 bases: TGCAGCGCCCCGGGACTAGCGGGAGGCAATGAGCAGTTCTTC. This encodes CSAPGLAGGNEQFF.

V usage is TRBV6-5 and J usage is TRBJ2-7; 8 nucleotides agree with TRBD1. The germline V gene has CDR1 MNHEY and CDR2 SVGAGI. V lost 4 bases to trimming and J lost 4 bases; unmatched junction nucleotides: 6. The CDR3 has 14 amino acids. CDR3 DNA sequence: TGTGCCAGCAGTTTCGGACAGGGTCGGTACGAGCAGTACTTC. Its translation: CASSFGQGRYEQYF.

The gene calls are TRBV24-1 and TRBJ2-3; D is ambiguous. The V end was cut by 2 bases, the J end by 0 bases, with 5 bases between. Germline V CDR1 and CDR2: KGHDR, SFDVKD. The CDR3 totals 14 residues. CDR3 nucleotides: TGTGCCACCAGTGATTCGCCTAGCACAGATACGCAGTATTTT. Its translation: CATSDSPSTDTQYF.

This clonotype was counted a few times. The genes are TRBV7-2 and TRBJ2-7, with 7 bases matching TRBD2. Germline loops: CDR1 SGHTA, CDR2 FQGNSA. The CDR3 extends over 14 amino acids. After removal of 6 bases from V and 4 bases from J, the junction contained 9 bases not matched to a gene. The CDR3 sequence: CASSKGGTAYEQYF. The CDR3 nucleotides read TGTGCCAGCAGTAAGGGAGGGACCGCGTACGAGCAGTACTTC.

In this sample, this clonotype turned up many times. V is TRBV18 and J is TRBJ1-4; maybe TRBD1 (5 bases). The CDR3 sequence is 17 residues long. CDR1 and CDR2 (germline): KGHSH, LQKENI. V was pared by 2 bases and J by 0 bases, with 13 bases between. CDR3 nucleotides: TGTGCCAGCTCACCAAGGGGACTGATTGCAACTAATGAAAAACTGTTTTTT. It translates to CASSPRGLIATNEKLFF.

The rearrangement links TRBV20-1 to TRBJ2-1; D possibly corresponds to TRBD1 (7 bases). V was clipped by 6 bases and J by 2 bases, with 14 bases between them. Looked up from germline, CDR1 is DFQATT and CDR2 is SNEGSKA (reference sequence). CDR3 size: 14 residues. This CDR3 reads CSATGDSTYNEQFF. The CDR3 nucleotides are TGCAGTGCGACGGGGGACAGTACCTACAATGAGCAGTTCTTC.

This clonotype was counted a few times. The rearrangement joins TRBV7-9 to TRBJ2-1; D is unclear. Germline assignment: CDR1 SEHNR and CDR2 FQNEAQ (reference sequence). V lost 1 base and J lost 8, with 12 bases in between. The CDR3 consists of 14 residues. DNA of the CDR3: TGTGCCAGCAGCTTAGAATCTTCAGTATATGAGCAGTTCTTC. Its translation: CASSLESSVYEQFF.

As to this clonotype: A read error may account for a junction end that differs from germline. The chain is built from TRBV5-1 and TRBJ2-1; D uncertain. CDR3 length: 12 residues. Germline CDR1 SGHRS, CDR2 YFSETQ. The CDR3 sequence is CANSLGSNEQFF. CDR3 DNA: TGCGCCAACAGCTTGGGGTCTAATGAGCAGTTCTTC.

The chain uses TRBV18 and TRBJ2-5; TRBD2 might be the D (7 bases). Germline V gives CDR1 KGHSH, CDR2 LQKENI. The CDR3 consists of 16 residues. V lost 4 bases to trimming and J lost 3 bases, with 18 bases between them. The CDR3 bases are TGTGCCAGCTCACTCGTTGAAGGGGGGGTCGAAGAGACCCAGTACTTC. This translates into CASSLVEGGVEETQYF.

This clonotype was detected ten times or more. The chain combines TRBV9 with TRBJ2-7, with 11 nucleotides matching TRBD1. The CDR3 is 16 residues long. V was clipped by 4 bases and J by 3 bases; unmatched bases: 9. The germline CDR1 and CDR2 sequences are SGDLS and YYNGEE. The CDR3 here is CASSPYPGTGGYEQYF. DNA for the CDR3: TGTGCCAGCAGCCCTTATCCCGGGACAGGGGGCTACGAGCAGTACTTC.

This clonotype was counted only a few times. This rearrangement joins TRBV30 to TRBJ1-5, with TRBD1 matching over 7 bases. The J segment lost 6 bases and the V segment lost 1 base, leaving 9 bases of the junction unmatched. This CDR3 comprises 15 residues. CDR1 and CDR2 (germline): GTSNPN, SVGIG (reference sequence). CDR3 region: CAWSAGQVGGQPQHF. The DNA for the CDR3 is TGTGCCTGGAGTGCCGGACAGGTTGGAGGTCAGCCCCAGCATTTT.

This clonotype has ten or more counts. V and J are TRBV12-3 or TRBV12-4 and TRBJ1-3, with D perhaps matching TRBD1 (5 bases). CDR3 length: 14 residues. Trimming removed 3 bases from V and 2 bases from J, with 8 bases in between. The CDR3 loop is CASSFLRAGNTIYF. The CDR3 DNA sequence: TGTGCCAGCAGTTTCCTCAGGGCTGGAAACACCATATATTTT.